This entry is about one T cell receptor (beta chain). Antigen specificity is unknown. In germline, CDR1 is SGHTA, CDR2 FQGNSA. Trimming removed 2 bases at V and 7 bases at J, with 11 bases between. The CDR3 consists of 13 residues. Sequenced by immunoSEQ multiplex PCR; TCRdb stores in-frame clones only, minus some. The table includes some 1,600 clones, about two thirds detected once. This sample was taken from a study of coeliac disease. Whole-study findings and limits: The authors considered this approach unsuitable for unbiased detection of gliadin-specific T cells.

The chain employs TRBV7-2 and TRBJ2-5, with D possibly being TRBD1 (5 bases). The source is a woman between 45 and 65 years old with celiac disease on a gluten-free diet. Sample: intraepithelial lymphocytes from the gut. For the CDR3, the DNA is TGTGCCAGCAGCTTATTCCCTCAGGGGACCCAGTACTTC. This translates into CASSLFPQGTQYF. Based on the CDR3 plus reference TRBV7-2 and TRBJ2-5, the full variable domain is GAGVSQSPSNKVTEKGKDVELRCDPISGHTALYWYRQSLGQGLEFLIYFQGNSAPDKSGLPSDRFSAERTGGSVSTLTIQRTQQEDSAVYLCASSLFPQGTQYFGPGTRLLVL.